A selection of T cell receptor beta chains follows, all from one sample in a study of blood T cell repertoires in COVID-19. Using immunoSEQ multiplex PCR, the repertoire was profiled, and TCRdb retains in-frame clones only, with some absent. In the table there are some 40,000 clones, more than 90% of which are singletons. The sample taken for sequencing was peripheral blood. These receptors originate from a woman of 80 years or more with acute or convalescent COVID-19. The CDR3 runs from the conserved cysteine through the conserved F or W. The order of the fields is D gene, clone size, V gene, J gene, CDR3 DNA, CDR3 protein. The D gene is left open where the match is weak. Clone size is stated in some rows and not others, as once, few, many or a class when expanded.

TRBD1	.	TRBV6-6	TRBJ2-6	TGTGCCAGCAGGGGGACAGGTATCTCTGGGGCCAACGTCCTGACTTTC	CASRGTGISGANVLTF
.	.	TRBV29-1	TRBJ2-1	TGCAGCGTTGCAGGTCATGAGGAGGGGAATGAGCAGTTCTTC	CSVAGHEEGNEQFF
TRBD2	.	TRBV18	TRBJ2-1	TGTGCCAGCTCACCGGGACTAGCGGGGGACAATGAGCAGTTCTTC	CASSPGLAGDNEQFF
TRBD1	.	TRBV30	TRBJ1-5	TGTGCCTGGAAGCCCTGGGACAGGGGAGGGGATCAGCCCCAGCATTTT	CAWKPWDRGGDQPQHF
.	.	TRBV7-9	TRBJ1-2	TGTGCCAGCAGCGACACAAGGGGCAGCTATGGCTACACCTTC	CASSDTRGSYGYTF
.	once	TRBV5-1	TRBJ1-3	TGCGCCAGCAGCTCGGGGGGGTCCATCTCTGGAAACACCATATATTTT	CASSSGGSISGNTIYF
TRBD2	.	TRBV7-2	TRBJ2-5	TGTGCCAGCAGCGTCTCTAGCGGGGGGGGACCTGATCAAGAGACCCAGTACTTC	CASSVSSGGGPDQETQYF
.	.	TRBV6-5	TRBJ1-1	TGTGCCAGCAGTTACTCGCGAGGGCCCTCTGAGGCTTTCTTT	CASSYSRGPSEAFF
TRBD1	.	TRBV7-3	TRBJ2-5	TGTGCCAGCAGCGCAACAGGGGGGAAAGAGACCCAGTACTTC	CASSATGGKETQYF
.	.	TRBV7-3	TRBJ2-1	TGTGCCAGCAGCTTAACGGGGCAGGGCCGTGTAAATGAGCAGTTCTTC	CASSLTGQGRVNEQFF
TRBD1	.	TRBV30	TRBJ1-2	TGTGCCTGGAGTGTCGGGACAGGGCCCTATGGCTACACCTTC	CAWSVGTGPYGYTF
TRBD1	once	TRBV9	TRBJ1-6	TGTGCCAGCAGCGTAGGGGTGGGACAGGGGGATTATTCACCCCTCCACTTT	CASSVGVGQGDYSPLHF
.	.	TRBV19	TRBJ2-3	TGTGCCAGTTCGTCCCGTGGGGCAAAGAACACAGATACGCAGTATTTT	CASSSRGAKNTDTQYF
.	.	TRBV14	TRBJ1-1	TGTGCCAGCAGCCAAGATACCGCCCTTGAGGCTTTCTTT	CASSQDTALEAFF
TRBD1	.	TRBV6-2/TRBV6-3	TRBJ2-1	TGTGCCAGCAGCTGGGACAGACCAAACAATGAGCAGTTCTTC	CASSWDRPNNEQFF
.	.	TRBV5-1	TRBJ2-5	TGCGCCAGCAGCTTGCCAGGAGAGACCCAGTACTTC	CASSLPGETQYF
TRBD1	once	TRBV5-1	TRBJ1-4	TGCGCCAGCAGGCGGGACAGGGCTAATGAAAAACTGTTTTTT	CASRRDRANEKLFF
.	few	TRBV6-5	TRBJ2-5	TGTGCCAGCAGTTTTGCAGGGAAAGAGACCCAGTACTTC	CASSFAGKETQYF
TRBD1	few	TRBV3-1/TRBV3-2	TRBJ1-1	TGTGCCAGCAGCGGCAGGGGGCGGACTGAAGCTTTCTTT	CASSGRGRTEAFF
TRBD1	.	TRBV6-6	TRBJ1-3	TGTGCCAGCAGCAGCCGGGACAGGGCTGGAAACACCATATATTTT	CASSSRDRAGNTIYF
TRBD2	.	TRBV18	TRBJ2-5	TGTGCCAGCTCACCGGGACTAGCGGGGGGCGTCGGCCAGTACTTC	CASSPGLAGGVGQYF
.	medium-sized	TRBV11-1	TRBJ2-7	TGTGCCAGCAGCTTTAACCCTAGTTACGAGCAGTACTTC	CASSFNPSYEQYF
TRBD1	few	TRBV2	TRBJ2-7	TGTGCCAGCAGTGGGGGACAGGGGTCCTACGAGCAGTACTTC	CASSGGQGSYEQYF
.	.	TRBV3-1/TRBV3-2	TRBJ1-3	TGTGCCAGCAGCCAGGCCTCTGGAAACACCATATATTTT	CASSQASGNTIYF